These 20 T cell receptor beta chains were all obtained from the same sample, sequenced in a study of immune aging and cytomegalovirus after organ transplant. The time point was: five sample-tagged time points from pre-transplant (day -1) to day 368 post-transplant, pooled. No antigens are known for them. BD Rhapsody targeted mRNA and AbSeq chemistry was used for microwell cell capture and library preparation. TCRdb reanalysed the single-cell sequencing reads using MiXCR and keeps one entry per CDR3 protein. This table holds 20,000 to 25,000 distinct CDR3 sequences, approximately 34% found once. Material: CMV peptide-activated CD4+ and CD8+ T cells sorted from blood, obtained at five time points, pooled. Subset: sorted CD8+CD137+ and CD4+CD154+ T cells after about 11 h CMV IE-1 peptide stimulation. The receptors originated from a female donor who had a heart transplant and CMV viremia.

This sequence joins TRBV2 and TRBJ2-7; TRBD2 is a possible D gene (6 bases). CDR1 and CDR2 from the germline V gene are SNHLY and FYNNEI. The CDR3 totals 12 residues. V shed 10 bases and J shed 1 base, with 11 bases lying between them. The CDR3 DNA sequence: TGTGCCACCACGGCGGGATCCTACGAGCAGTACTTC. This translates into CATTAGSYEQYF.

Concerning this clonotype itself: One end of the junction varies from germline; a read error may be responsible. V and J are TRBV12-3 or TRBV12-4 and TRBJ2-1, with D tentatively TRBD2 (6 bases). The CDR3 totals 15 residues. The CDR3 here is CASGFWGDPYNEQFF. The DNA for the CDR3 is TGCGCCAGCGGTTTCTGGGGGGATCCCTACAATGAGCAGTTCTTC.

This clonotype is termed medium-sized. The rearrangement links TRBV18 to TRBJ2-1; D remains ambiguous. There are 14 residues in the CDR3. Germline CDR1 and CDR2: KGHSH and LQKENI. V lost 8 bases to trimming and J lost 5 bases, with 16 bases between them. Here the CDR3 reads CASIHPGSHNEQFF. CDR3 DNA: TGTGCCAGCATTCACCCGGGCAGCCACAATGAGCAGTTCTTC.

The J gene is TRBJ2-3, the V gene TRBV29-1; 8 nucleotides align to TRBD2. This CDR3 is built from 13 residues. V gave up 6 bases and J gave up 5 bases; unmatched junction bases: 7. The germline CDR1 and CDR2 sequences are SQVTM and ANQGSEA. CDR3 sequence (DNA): TGCAGCGTCTGTGTGGCGGGAGGAGATACGCAGTATTTT. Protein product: CSVCVAGGDTQYF.

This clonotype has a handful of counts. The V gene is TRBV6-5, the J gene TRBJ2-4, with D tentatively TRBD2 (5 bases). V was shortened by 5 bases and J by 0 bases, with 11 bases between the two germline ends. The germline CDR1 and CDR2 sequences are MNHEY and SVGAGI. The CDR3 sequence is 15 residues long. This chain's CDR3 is CASSGSGIAKNIQYF. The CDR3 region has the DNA TGTGCCAGCAGTGGCTCGGGGATAGCCAAAAACATTCAGTACTTC.

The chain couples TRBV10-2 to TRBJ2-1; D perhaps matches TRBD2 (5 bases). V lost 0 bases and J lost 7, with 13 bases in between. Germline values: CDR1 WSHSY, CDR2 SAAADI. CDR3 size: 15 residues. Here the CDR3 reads CASSESFAGPNEQFF. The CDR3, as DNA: TGCGCCAGCAGTGAGTCCTTCGCGGGCCCAAATGAGCAGTTCTTC.

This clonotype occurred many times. The CDR3 here is CSARRVTDGYTF. CDR3 DNA: TGCAGTGCCCGGAGGGTAACGGATGGCTACACCTTC. The rearrangement uses TRBV20-1 and TRBJ1-2; D gene ambiguous. This CDR3 contains 12 residues. V gave up 6 bases and J gave up 6 bases, with 14 bases separating them. In germline, CDR1 is DFQATT, CDR2 SNEGSKA (reference sequence).

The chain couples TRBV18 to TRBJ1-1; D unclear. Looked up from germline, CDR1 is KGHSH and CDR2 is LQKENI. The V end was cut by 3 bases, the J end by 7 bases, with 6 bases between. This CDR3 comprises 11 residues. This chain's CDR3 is CASSPGVEAFF. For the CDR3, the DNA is TGTGCCAGCTCACCTGGGGTTGAAGCTTTCTTT.

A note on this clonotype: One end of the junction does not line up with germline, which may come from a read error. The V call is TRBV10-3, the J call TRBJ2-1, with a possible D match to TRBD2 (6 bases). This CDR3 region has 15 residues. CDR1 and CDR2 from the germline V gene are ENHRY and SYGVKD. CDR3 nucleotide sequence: TGCGCCATCAGTTTAGCGGAGAGCTCCTACAACGAGCAGCTCTTC. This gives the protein CAISLAESSYNEQLF.

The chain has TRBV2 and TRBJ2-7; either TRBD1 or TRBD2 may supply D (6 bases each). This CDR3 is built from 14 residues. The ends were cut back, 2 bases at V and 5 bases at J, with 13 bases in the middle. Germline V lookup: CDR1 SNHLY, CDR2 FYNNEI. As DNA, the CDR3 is TGTGCCAGCAGTGAATCCAGGGGACTCCACGAGCAGTACTTC. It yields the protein CASSESRGLHEQYF.

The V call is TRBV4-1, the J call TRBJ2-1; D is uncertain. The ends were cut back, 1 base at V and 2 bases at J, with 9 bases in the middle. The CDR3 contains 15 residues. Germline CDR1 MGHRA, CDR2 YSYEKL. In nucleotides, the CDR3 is TGCGCCAGCAGCCAAGGGGCAGGCACCTACAATGAGCAGTTCTTC. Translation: CASSQGAGTYNEQFF.

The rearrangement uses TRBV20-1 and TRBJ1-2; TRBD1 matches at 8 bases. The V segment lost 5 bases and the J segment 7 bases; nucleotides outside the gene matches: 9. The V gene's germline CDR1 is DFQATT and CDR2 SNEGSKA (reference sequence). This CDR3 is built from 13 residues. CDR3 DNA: TGCAGTGCTGCCGCGACAGGGGCAGGTGGCTACACCTTC. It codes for CSAAATGAGGYTF.

The CDR3: CASSPGPSIGGYTF. The CDR3 nucleotides read TGTGCCAGCTCACCTGGACCCTCGATTGGCGGCTACACCTTC. The chain combines TRBV18 with TRBJ1-2; D remains unclear. Germline assignment: CDR1 KGHSH and CDR2 LQKENI. V dropped 3 bases and J dropped 8 bases, with 16 bases sitting between them. The CDR3 sequence is 14 residues long.

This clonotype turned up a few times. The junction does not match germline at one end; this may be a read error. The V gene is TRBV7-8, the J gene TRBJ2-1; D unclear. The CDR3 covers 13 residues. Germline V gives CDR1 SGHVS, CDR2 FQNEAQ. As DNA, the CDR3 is TGTGCCAGCAGCCCCTTCTTATACAGTGAGCAGTTCTTC. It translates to CASSPFLYSEQFF.

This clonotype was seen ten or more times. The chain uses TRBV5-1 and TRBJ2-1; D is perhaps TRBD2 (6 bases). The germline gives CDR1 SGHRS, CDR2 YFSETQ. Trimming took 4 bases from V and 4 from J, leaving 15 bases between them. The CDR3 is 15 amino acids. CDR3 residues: CASSPITGTYNEQFF. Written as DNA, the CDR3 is TGCGCCAGCAGCCCTATAACCGGGACTTACAATGAGCAGTTCTTC. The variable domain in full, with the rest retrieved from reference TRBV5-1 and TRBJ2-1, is KAGVTQTPRYLIKTRGQQVTLSCSPISGHRSVSWYQQTPGQGLQFLFEYFSETQRNKGNFPGRFSGRQFSNSRSEMNVSTLELGDSALYLCASSPITGTYNEQFFGPGTRLTVL.

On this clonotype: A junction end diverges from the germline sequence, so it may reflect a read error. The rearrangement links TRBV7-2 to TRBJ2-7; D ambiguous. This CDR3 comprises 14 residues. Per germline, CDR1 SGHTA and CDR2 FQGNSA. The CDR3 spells CASSPSSGGYEQCF. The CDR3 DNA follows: TGTGCCAGCAGCCCTTCTAGTGGCGGCTACGAGCAGTGCTTC.

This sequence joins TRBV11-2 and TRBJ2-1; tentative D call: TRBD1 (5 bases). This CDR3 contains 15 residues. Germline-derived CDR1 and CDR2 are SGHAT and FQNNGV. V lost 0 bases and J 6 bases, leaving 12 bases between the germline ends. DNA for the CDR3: TGTGCCAGCAGCTTAGAAGGCAGGGTAAGCAATGAGCAGTTCTTC. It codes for CASSLEGRVSNEQFF.

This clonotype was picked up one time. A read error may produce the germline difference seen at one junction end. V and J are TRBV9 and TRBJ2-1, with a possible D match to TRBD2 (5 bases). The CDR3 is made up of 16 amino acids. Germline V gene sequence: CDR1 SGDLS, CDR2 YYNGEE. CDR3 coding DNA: TGCGCCAGCAGCATAGGACTGATGAGCTCCTACAATGAGCAGTTCTTT. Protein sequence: CASSIGLMSSYNEQFF. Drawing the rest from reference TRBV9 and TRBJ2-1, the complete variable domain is DSGVTQTPKHLITATGQRVTLRCSPRSGDLSVYWYQQSLDQGLQFLIQYYNGEERAKGNILERFSAQQFPDLHSELNLSSLELGDSALYFCASSIGLMSSYNEQFFGPGTRLTVL.

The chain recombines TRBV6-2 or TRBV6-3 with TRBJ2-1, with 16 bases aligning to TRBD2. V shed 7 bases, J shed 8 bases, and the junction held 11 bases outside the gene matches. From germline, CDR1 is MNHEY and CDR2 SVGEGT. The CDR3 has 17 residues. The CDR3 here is CASTSGTSGGAGYEQFF. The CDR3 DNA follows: TGTGCCAGCACCTCCGGGACTAGCGGGGGGGCAGGCTATGAGCAGTTCTTC.

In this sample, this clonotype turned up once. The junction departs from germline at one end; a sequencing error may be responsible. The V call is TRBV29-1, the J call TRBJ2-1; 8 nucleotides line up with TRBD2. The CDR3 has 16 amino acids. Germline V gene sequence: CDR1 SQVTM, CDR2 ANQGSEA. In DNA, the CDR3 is TGCAGCATCGAGGAGAATACTAGCGGTTCCTACAACGAGCAATTCTTC. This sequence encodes CSIEENTSGSYNEQFF.